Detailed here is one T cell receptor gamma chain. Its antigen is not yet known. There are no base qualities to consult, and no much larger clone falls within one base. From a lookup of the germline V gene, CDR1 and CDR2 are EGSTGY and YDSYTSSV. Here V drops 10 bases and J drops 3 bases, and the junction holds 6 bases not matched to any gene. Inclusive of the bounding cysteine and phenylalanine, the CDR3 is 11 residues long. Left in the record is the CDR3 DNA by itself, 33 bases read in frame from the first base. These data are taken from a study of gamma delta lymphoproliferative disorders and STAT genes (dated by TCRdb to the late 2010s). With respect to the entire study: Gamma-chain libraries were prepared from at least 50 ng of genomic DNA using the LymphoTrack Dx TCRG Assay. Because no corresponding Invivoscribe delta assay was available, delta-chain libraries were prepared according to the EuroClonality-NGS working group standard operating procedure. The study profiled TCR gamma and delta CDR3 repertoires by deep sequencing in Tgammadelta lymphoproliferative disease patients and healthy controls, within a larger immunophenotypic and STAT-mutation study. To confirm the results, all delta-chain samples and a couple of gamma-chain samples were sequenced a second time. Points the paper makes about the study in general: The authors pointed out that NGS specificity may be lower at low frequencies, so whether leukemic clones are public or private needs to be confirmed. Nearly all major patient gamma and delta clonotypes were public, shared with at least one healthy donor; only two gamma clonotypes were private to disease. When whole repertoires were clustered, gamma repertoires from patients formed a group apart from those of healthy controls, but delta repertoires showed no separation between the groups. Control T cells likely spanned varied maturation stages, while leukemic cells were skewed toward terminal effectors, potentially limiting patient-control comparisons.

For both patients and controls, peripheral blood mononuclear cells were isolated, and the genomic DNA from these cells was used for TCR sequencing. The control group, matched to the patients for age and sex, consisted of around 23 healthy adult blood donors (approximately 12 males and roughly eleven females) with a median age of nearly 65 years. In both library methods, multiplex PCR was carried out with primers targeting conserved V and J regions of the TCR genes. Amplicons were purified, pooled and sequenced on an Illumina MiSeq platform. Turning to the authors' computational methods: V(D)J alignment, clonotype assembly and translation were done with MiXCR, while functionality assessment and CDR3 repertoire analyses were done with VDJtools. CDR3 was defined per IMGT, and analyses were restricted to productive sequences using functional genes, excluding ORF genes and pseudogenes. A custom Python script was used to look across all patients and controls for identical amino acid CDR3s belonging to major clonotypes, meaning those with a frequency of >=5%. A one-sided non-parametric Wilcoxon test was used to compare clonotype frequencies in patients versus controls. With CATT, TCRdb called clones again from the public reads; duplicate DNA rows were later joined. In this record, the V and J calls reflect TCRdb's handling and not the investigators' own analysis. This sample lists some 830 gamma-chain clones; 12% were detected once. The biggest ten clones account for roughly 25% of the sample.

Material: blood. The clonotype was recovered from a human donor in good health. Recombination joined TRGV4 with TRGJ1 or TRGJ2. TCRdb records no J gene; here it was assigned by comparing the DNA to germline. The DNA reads TGTGCCACGGGGGGTTATTATAAGAAACTCTTT. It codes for CATGGYYKKLF.